One sample yielded the 13 T cell receptor beta chains listed below, sequenced in a study of T cells in Graves' hyperthyroidism and ophthalmopathy. TCR beta CDR3 sequences were amplified from RNA transcripts. When the TCR CDR3 underwent first-round RT-PCR, the HTBI primer set was used. From the multiplex PCR reads, TCRdb called clonotypes with MiXCR, one entry per CDR3 protein. This table has hundreds of thousands of distinct CDR3 sequences, 14% to 15% appearing once. The sequenced sample consisted of blood. These receptors originate from a woman between 25 and 40 years old with Graves' hyperthyroidism.

This clonotype was observed many times. The chain has TRBV18 and TRBJ1-6; 7 bases map to TRBD1. The CDR3 length is 16 residues. The ends lost 2 bases at V and 3 bases at J; junction bases unmatched: 4. CDR1 is KGHSH, CDR2 LQKENI, per germline. CDR3 sequence reads: CASSPGQVVYNSPLHF. The CDR3 coding sequence is TGTGCCAGCTCACCAGGACAGGTCGTCTATAATTCACCCCTCCACTTT.

V usage is TRBV7-9 and J usage is TRBJ2-3; 13 nucleotides align to TRBD2. Germline loops: CDR1 SEHNR, CDR2 FQNEAQ (reference sequence). The junction had 6 bases not matched to a gene; V was cut back by 5 bases and J by 4 bases. This CDR3 has 16 residues. The CDR3 reads CASSQPLAGGADTQYF. The CDR3, as DNA: TGTGCCAGCAGCCAGCCACTAGCGGGAGGGGCAGATACGCAGTATTTT.

The chain recombines TRBV29-1 with TRBJ2-5, with TRBD2 identical over 8 bases. The CDR3 consists of 14 residues. The V and J ends lost 7 bases and 5 bases, in that order; junction bases with no gene match: 12. Germline assignment: CDR1 SQVTM and CDR2 ANQGSEA. The CDR3 sequence is CSAQGGGLMETQYF. In nucleotides, the CDR3 is TGCAGCGCCCAAGGCGGGGGGCTCATGGAGACCCAGTACTTC. Looking up the rest from reference TRBV29-1 and TRBJ2-5 gives the full variable domain: SAVISQKPSRDICQRGTSLTIQCQVDSQVTMMFWYRQQPGQSLTLIATANQGSEATYESGFVIDKFPISRPNLTFSTLTVSNMSPEDSSIYLCSAQGGGLMETQYFGPGTRLLVL.

This clonotype showed up many times. This rearrangement joins TRBV6-5 to TRBJ1-1; tentative D call: TRBD1 (6 bases). The CDR3 length is 17 residues. Germline CDR1 is MNHEY and CDR2 is SVGAGI. V gave up 0 bases and J gave up 3 bases, with 17 bases separating them. CDR3 sequence: CASSYSLRTGRDTEAFF. As DNA, the CDR3 is TGTGCCAGCAGTTACTCGTTGCGTACAGGGCGAGACACTGAAGCTTTCTTT.

This clonotype was recorded at least ten times. The chain couples TRBV28 to TRBJ1-2, with 7 bases that match TRBD1. The CDR3 has 15 amino acids. Germline-derived CDR1 and CDR2 are MDHEN and SYDVKM. J gave up 8 bases and V 1 base, and 10 bases lay outside the gene matches. CDR3 protein: CASSLYTDRVVGYTF. The CDR3 coding sequence is TGTGCCAGCAGTTTATATACAGACAGGGTTGTCGGCTACACCTTC.

In its sample, this clonotype was seen many times. Here the CDR3 reads CSVEDAPALVEGAETQYF. CDR3 coding DNA: TGCAGCGTTGAAGATGCGCCGGCGTTGGTGGAGGGCGCAGAGACCCAGTACTTC. The chain uses TRBV29-1 and TRBJ2-5, with D perhaps TRBD2 (6 bases). Germline V gives CDR1 SQVTM, CDR2 ANQGSEA. This CDR3 region has 18 residues. V lost 0 bases and J lost 4, with 24 bases in between.

This clonotype was recorded at least ten times. The chain couples TRBV2 to TRBJ2-5, with 8 positions matching TRBD1. CDR1 and CDR2 from the germline V gene are SNHLY and FYNNEI. After removal of 10 bases from V and 0 bases from J, the junction contained 10 bases not matched to a gene. This CDR3 region has 15 residues. CDR3 DNA sequence: TGTGCCACCCAGGGACAGGCCGCCCACCAAGAGACCCAGTACTTC. Translated, it gives CATQGQAAHQETQYF. Drawing the rest from reference TRBV2 and TRBJ2-5, the complete variable domain is EPEVTQTPSHQVTQMGQEVILRCVPISNHLYFYWYRQILGQKVEFLVSFYNNEISEKSEIFDDQFSVERPDGSNFTLKIRSTKLEDSAMYFCATQGQAAHQETQYFGPGTRLLVL.

This clonotype is medium-sized in the sample. An end of the junction differs from the germline gene, which may be a read error. The V and J genes are TRBV5-1 and TRBJ2-1; a possible D gene is TRBD1 (5 bases). This CDR3 contains 15 residues. CDR1 and CDR2 (germline): SGHRS, YFSETQ. The CDR3 is CASSLGDSSYNEQFF. The CDR3 DNA reads as TGTGCCAGCAGCTTAGGGGATAGCTCCTACAATGAGCAGTTCTTC. The full variable domain, rest sourced from reference TRBV5-1 and TRBJ2-1, is KAGVTQTPRYLIKTRGQQVTLSCSPISGHRSVSWYQQTPGQGLQFLFEYFSETQRNKGNFPGRFSGRQFSNSRSEMNVSTLELGDSALYLCASSLGDSSYNEQFFGPGTRLTVL.

This chain uses TRBV29-1 with TRBJ2-1; 7 nucleotides match TRBD2. In germline, CDR1 is SQVTM, CDR2 ANQGSEA. This CDR3 is built from 14 residues. V shed 4 bases and J 6 bases; nucleotides not matched to a gene: 9. The CDR3 nucleotides read TGCAGCGTTGCCGCGGGAGTTTCGCTCAATGAGCAGTTCTTC. This codes for CSVAAGVSLNEQFF.

This clonotype came up many times. The V call is TRBV28, the J call TRBJ1-4; no firm D call. Trimming shortened V by 3 bases and J by 1 base, and 6 bases separated the two germline ends. The germline CDR1 and CDR2 sequences are MDHEN and SYDVKM. CDR3 length: 14 residues. The CDR3, as DNA: TGTGCCAGCAGTTTGAGTAGAACTAATGAAAAACTGTTTTTT. Its protein is CASSLSRTNEKLFF.

This clonotype has a count of ten or more. The chain has TRBV7-2 and TRBJ2-7; TRBD1 might be the D (6 bases). The V gene's germline CDR1 is SGHTA and CDR2 FQGNSA. The CDR3 extends over 15 amino acids. The V and J ends lost 5 bases and 1 base respectively, with 15 bases between them. DNA for the CDR3: TGTGCCAGCAGCAGCTCGGCAGGGGTGTCCTACGAGCAGTACTTC. Translation: CASSSSAGVSYEQYF.

Ten or more counts support this clonotype. The chain couples TRBV27 to TRBJ1-1; no reliable D call. The CDR3 runs to 14 residues. V dropped 5 bases and J dropped 1 base, with 11 bases sitting between them. Germline V gene lookup returns CDR1 MNHEY and CDR2 SMNVEV (reference sequence). The CDR3: CASSPPGTNTEAFF. CDR3 bases: TGTGCCAGCAGTCCGCCGGGCACGAACACTGAAGCTTTCTTT.

This clonotype was detected a few times. The V call is TRBV18, the J call TRBJ2-2; TRBD1 matches at 7 bases. Germline V lookup: CDR1 KGHSH, CDR2 LQKENI. The CDR3 is made up of 13 amino acids. J gave up 7 bases and V 3 bases, and 2 bases lay outside the gene matches. CDR3 region: CASSPRQGGELFF. For the CDR3, the DNA is TGTGCCAGCTCACCTCGACAGGGCGGGGAGCTGTTTTTT.